A single sample gave rise to the 28 T cell receptor beta chains below, sequenced in a study of T cells after yellow fever vaccination. TCRdb re-called the 5' RACE reads through MiXCR, storing one row per CDR3 protein. Altogether a few hundred thousand distinct CDR3 sequences are present, 9.5% to 15% being singletons, with the ten largest covering about 3%. The sequenced sample was CD4+ T cells sorted from PBMCs, obtained 15 days after the yellow fever booster vaccination. These receptors originate from a young man who received the YFV17D yellow fever vaccine.

This clonotype has at least ten counts. This chain joins TRBV7-2 and TRBJ2-5; 7 nucleotides line up with TRBD1. The CDR3 consists of 13 residues. Unmatched junction bases numbered 13, after V lost 11 bases and J lost 7 bases. From germline, CDR1 is SGHTA and CDR2 FQGNSA. CDR3 sequence (DNA): TGTGCCTCCACGACAGGGCGGTCAGCGACCCAGTACTTC. Amino acids: CASTTGRSATQYF.

The chain combines TRBV7-9 with TRBJ2-1; D may be TRBD2 (6 bases). The CDR3 extends over 15 amino acids. V was cut by 1 base and J by 7 bases, with 14 bases left in between. The V gene's germline CDR1 is SEHNR and CDR2 FQNEAQ (reference sequence). CDR3 nucleotides: TGTGCCAGCAGCTTAGGAGGCGGGGCTCTGAATGAGCAGTTCTTC. This codes for CASSLGGGALNEQFF.

In this sample, this clonotype turned up a few times. As DNA, the CDR3 is TGTGCCAGCAGCCGTTCCGGGACAGGGGGCGCATTAGGCTACACCTTC. Residues: CASSRSGTGGALGYTF. The chain has TRBV7-9 and TRBJ1-2, with TRBD1 matching 12 bases. Germline CDR1 SEHNR, CDR2 FQNEAQ (reference sequence). This CDR3 has 16 residues. Losses at the gene ends were 5 bases for V and 8 bases for J; bases not matched to a gene: 12.

This clonotype has only a few counts. J is TRBJ1-1 and V is TRBV7-3; D remains ambiguous. The V and J ends lost 3 bases and 5 bases respectively, with 16 bases between them. Germline CDR1 is SGHTA and CDR2 is FQGTGA. The CDR3 has 15 residues. Here the CDR3 reads CASSFRGPGGTEAFF. The CDR3 bases are TGTGCCAGCAGCTTTAGAGGACCGGGTGGAACTGAAGCTTTCTTT.

This clonotype has at least ten counts. V is TRBV4-1 and J is TRBJ1-3, with D unresolved. V lost 3 bases and J 2 bases, leaving 5 bases between the germline ends. The germline gives CDR1 MGHRA, CDR2 YSYEKL. The CDR3 length is 13 residues. This chain's CDR3 is CASSHQAGNTIYF. The CDR3 DNA is TGCGCCAGCAGCCACCAGGCTGGAAACACCATATATTTT.

The genes are TRBV7-8 and TRBJ2-1; 9 bases align to TRBD2. Germline lookup yields CDR1 SGHVS and CDR2 FQNEAQ. CDR3 length equals 14 residues. V dropped 10 bases and J dropped 4; count of bases not matched to a gene: 8. The CDR3 region has the DNA TGTGCCACCTTAGCGGGGGTCCTATACAATGAGCAGTTCTTC. It is translated as CATLAGVLYNEQFF.

This clonotype was seen a handful of times. The gene calls are TRBV29-1 and TRBJ2-5; D gene ambiguous. The CDR3 contains 12 residues. CDR1 SQVTM and CDR2 ANQGSEA come from the germline V gene. Trimming stripped 7 bases from V and 5 bases from J, with 14 bases between. CDR3 DNA sequence: TGCAGCGCCCTGCGAGTAGAGGAGACCCAGTACTTC. The encoded protein is CSALRVEETQYF.

This clonotype has at least ten counts. This chain connects TRBV9 to TRBJ2-4; possible D gene TRBD1, 7 bases. V was cut by 1 base and J by 3 bases, with 14 bases left in between. The CDR3 runs 16 residues. Looked up from germline, CDR1 is SGDLS and CDR2 is YYNGEE. The CDR3 protein is CASSVRGQGDKNIQYF. In DNA form, the CDR3 reads TGTGCCAGCAGCGTACGGGGGCAGGGGGACAAAAACATTCAGTACTTC.

This clonotype was detected only a few times. The DNA of the CDR3 is TGCGCCAGCAGCCAATCGATCACAGGGAACTATGGCTACACCTTC. Residues: CASSQSITGNYGYTF. The chain carries TRBV4-1 and TRBJ1-2; D perhaps matches TRBD1 (6 bases). The CDR3 extends over 15 amino acids. The germline V and J ends were trimmed by 2 bases and 2 bases, with 12 bases remaining between them. From germline, CDR1 is MGHRA and CDR2 YSYEKL.

This clonotype showed up many times. The chain recombines TRBV6-2 or TRBV6-3 with TRBJ2-3; TRBD2 agrees at 10 bases. CDR3 length: 18 residues. The germline gives CDR1 MNHEY, CDR2 SVGEGT. The V gene end was trimmed by 2 bases and the J gene end by 0 bases; junction bases not matched to a gene: 8. Here the CDR3 reads CASSYPAGAGGSTDTQYF. Written as DNA, the CDR3 is TGTGCCAGCAGTTACCCAGCAGGAGCGGGGGGGAGCACAGATACGCAGTATTTT.

The V and J genes are TRBV1 and TRBJ1-2; TRBD1 is the table's D call and was not checked against the DNA. TRBV1 is marked as a pseudogene. This CDR3 contains 14 residues. CDR3 in DNA: TGCACCAGCAGCCAGGACAGGGGGCCGGGTGGCTACACCTTC. Protein: CTSSQDRGPGGYTF.

This clonotype was picked up a small number of times. The chain is built from TRBV6-6 and TRBJ2-3; D remains ambiguous. Germline CDR1 reads MNHNY; CDR2 reads SVGAGI (reference sequence). The CDR3 extends over 15 amino acids. Trimming shortened V by 6 bases and J by 5 bases, and 18 bases separated the two germline ends. In nucleotides, the CDR3 is TGTGCCAGCAGGTCACTCGGGTCCCTAGGAGATACGCAGTATTTT. Residues: CASRSLGSLGDTQYF.

This chain uses TRBV5-5 with TRBJ2-1; TRBD1 agrees at 10 bases. Germline lookup yields CDR1 SGHKS and CDR2 YYEKEE (reference sequence). The CDR3 has 16 residues. V lost 5 bases, J lost 6 bases, and 11 bases stayed unmatched. The CDR3 DNA reads as TGTGCCAGCAGGGCCCGCCTAAGGACAGGGGGCAATGAGCAGTTCTTC. Protein sequence: CASRARLRTGGNEQFF.

The table lists this clonotype with many counts. This chain joins TRBV5-1 and TRBJ1-1; tentatively, D is TRBD1 (6 bases). This CDR3 comprises 14 residues. CDR1 is SGHRS, CDR2 YFSETQ, per germline. V was trimmed by 4 bases and J by 2 bases, leaving 12 bases between them. Here the CDR3 DNA reads TGCGCCAGCAGCCCCTGGGGGGGCAACACTGAAGCTTTCTTT. This codes for CASSPWGGNTEAFF.

The rearrangement uses TRBV20-1 and TRBJ1-5, with D uncertain. V was shortened by 6 bases and J by 7 bases, with 19 bases between the two germline ends. There are 14 residues in the CDR3. Germline lookup yields CDR1 DFQATT and CDR2 SNEGSKA (reference sequence). The CDR3 region is CSAIKMTARQPQHF. CDR3 DNA sequence: TGCAGTGCGATTAAAATGACCGCACGCCAGCCCCAGCATTTT.

This clonotype was seen repeatedly, ten times or more. The gene calls are TRBV2 and TRBJ2-3; 8 nucleotides align to TRBD2. The CDR3 runs 14 residues. The junction had 10 bases not matched to a gene; V was cut back by 8 bases and J by 6 bases. CDR1 SNHLY and CDR2 FYNNEI come from the germline V gene. For the CDR3, the DNA is TGTGCCAGCCGTTTAGCGGGGAGGAGGGATACGCAGTATTTT. This gives the protein CASRLAGRRDTQYF.

The chain joins TRBV25-1 to TRBJ2-5; the D is unclear. Trimming left V 4 bases short and J 4 bases short, with 10 bases between. The length of the CDR3 is 13 residues. The V gene's germline CDR1 is MGHDK and CDR2 SYGVNS. This chain's CDR3 is CASSVIAGETQYF. The CDR3 coding sequence is TGTGCCAGCAGTGTTATAGCAGGAGAGACCCAGTACTTC.

There are many counts of this clonotype. This chain joins TRBV7-2 and TRBJ2-1; TRBD2 aligns across 8 bases. CDR3 length equals 17 residues. Unmatched junction bases numbered 6, after V lost 0 bases and J lost 2 bases. Germline values: CDR1 SGHTA, CDR2 FQGNSA. CDR3 DNA sequence: TGTGCCAGCAGCTTAGCGTCCGGAGCGGGGGCCTACAATGAGCAGTTCTTC. It codes for CASSLASGAGAYNEQFF.

This clonotype showed up just a few times. V gene TRBV7-9 combines with J gene TRBJ2-2, with 14 positions matching TRBD2. V dropped 5 bases and J dropped 1; count of bases not matched to a gene: 9. CDR3 length equals 19 residues. Germline assignment: CDR1 SEHNR and CDR2 FQNEAQ (reference sequence). The chain's CDR3 is CASSARTSGGPGNTGELFF. CDR3 DNA: TGTGCCAGCAGCGCCAGGACTAGCGGGGGGCCGGGGAACACCGGGGAGCTGTTTTTT. Based on the CDR3 plus reference TRBV7-9 and TRBJ2-2, the full variable domain is DTGVSQNPRHKITKRGQNVTFRCDPISEHNRLYWYRQTLGQGPEFLTYFQNEAQLEKSRLLSDRFSAERPKGSFSTLEIQRTEQGDSAMYLCASSARTSGGPGNTGELFFGEGSRLTVL.

This clonotype was counted at least ten times. The chain uses TRBV5-5 and TRBJ2-5; 7 bases are a match to TRBD1. CDR1 is SGHKS and CDR2 is YYEKEE in the germline V gene (reference sequence). This CDR3 spans 13 amino acids. With 4 bases clipped from V and 5 bases from J, the junction kept 5 bases outside the gene matches. CDR3 coding DNA: TGTGCCAGCAGCAAAGACAGGGCTGAGACCCAGTACTTC. This gives the protein CASSKDRAETQYF. Full variable domain (missing parts from reference TRBV5-5 and TRBJ2-5): DAGVTQSPTHLIKTRGQQVTLRCSPISGHKSVSWYQQVLGQGPQFIFQYYEKEERGRGNFPDRFSARQFPNYSSELNVNALLLGDSALYLCASSKDRAETQYFGPGTRLLVL.

This clonotype was counted many times. This chain links TRBV4-3 with TRBJ2-5, with 8 bases matching TRBD2. The germline V gene encodes CDR1 LGHNA and CDR2 YSLEER. Trimming removed 6 bases from V and 5 bases from J; junction bases left unmatched: 8. The CDR3 is 14 amino acids. The CDR3 DNA follows: TGCGCCAGCAGTCTAAGGGGCGGGGGGGAGACCCAGTACTTC. Translating gives CASSLRGGGETQYF.

The chain joins TRBV5-6 to TRBJ2-5; 8 nucleotides agree with TRBD1. This CDR3 is 12 amino acids long. Germline values: CDR1 SGHDT, CDR2 YYEEEE. With 4 bases clipped from V and 7 bases from J, the junction kept 3 bases outside the gene matches. CDR3 sequence: CASSLQGATQYF. Written as DNA, the CDR3 is TGTGCCAGCAGCCTCCAGGGGGCGACCCAGTACTTC.

The chain recombines TRBV11-2 with TRBJ2-1; 9 nucleotides match TRBD2. CDR3 length: 16 amino acids. The V and J ends lost 6 bases and 0 bases, in that order; junction bases with no gene match: 6. Germline V CDR1 and CDR2: SGHAT, FQNNGV. For the CDR3, the DNA is TGTGCCAGCAGGATGAGCGGGAGGAGCTCCTACAATGAGCAGTTCTTC. Encoded protein: CASRMSGRSSYNEQFF.

Ten or more counts support this clonotype. The V and J genes are TRBV7-2 and TRBJ2-2; D may be TRBD1 (7 bases). Trimming shortened V by 1 base and J by 7 bases, and 13 bases separated the two germline ends. CDR3 length: 15 residues. Looked up from germline, CDR1 is SGHTA and CDR2 is FQGNSA. CDR3 in amino acids: CASSLGARGDGELFF. CDR3 DNA: TGTGCCAGCAGCTTAGGTGCCAGGGGGGACGGGGAGCTGTTTTTT.

The chain couples TRBV25-1 to TRBJ1-2, with D possibly TRBD1 on 6 matching bases. Trimming left V 5 bases short and J 3 bases short, with 10 bases between. CDR3 length equals 13 residues. Germline CDR1 MGHDK, CDR2 SYGVNS. As DNA, the CDR3 is TGTGCCAGCAGTAAAGGGGGAGACTATGGCTACACCTTC. This codes for CASSKGGDYGYTF.

This clonotype was observed many times. This chain connects TRBV5-1 to TRBJ2-7, with D perhaps matching TRBD1 (5 bases). CDR1 and CDR2 from the germline V gene are SGHRS and YFSETQ. V lost 5 bases, J lost 5 bases, and 14 bases lay in between. The CDR3 sequence is 13 residues long. CDR3 protein: CASRNQGSDEQYF. The CDR3 DNA reads as TGCGCCAGCAGGAATCAGGGATCCGACGAGCAGTACTTC.

This clonotype has a count of ten or more. The J gene is TRBJ2-1, the V gene TRBV2, with TRBD1 identical over 9 bases. V was pared by 4 bases and J by 4 bases, with 2 bases of the junction left unmatched. The CDR3 runs to 14 residues. Germline-derived CDR1 and CDR2 are SNHLY and FYNNEI. The chain's CDR3 is CASSAGTGYNEQFF. The CDR3 DNA is TGTGCCAGCAGTGCCGGGACAGGGTACAATGAGCAGTTCTTC.

This clonotype was recorded many times. This chain links TRBV5-1 with TRBJ1-1, with D tentatively TRBD1 (6 bases). This CDR3 region has 14 residues. Looked up from germline, CDR1 is SGHRS and CDR2 is YFSETQ. V gave up 0 bases and J gave up 1 base, with 7 bases separating them. CDR3 DNA: TGCGCCAGCAGCTTGGGGGGACAGAACACTGAAGCTTTCTTT. It translates to CASSLGGQNTEAFF. Together with reference TRBV5-1 and TRBJ1-1, the CDR3 gives the full variable domain: KAGVTQTPRYLIKTRGQQVTLSCSPISGHRSVSWYQQTPGQGLQFLFEYFSETQRNKGNFPGRFSGRQFSNSRSEMNVSTLELGDSALYLCASSLGGQNTEAFFGQGTRLTVV.